This is a list of T cell receptor beta chains from one sample in a study of blood T cell repertoires in COVID-19. Sequencing used immunoSEQ multiplex PCR; TCRdb keeps in-frame clones, though not all of them. Here the sample spans 360,000 or so clones, more than 85% being singletons. Material: PBMCs or T cells enriched from blood (not recorded which). Receptor source: a woman aged 25-40 years who had recovered from COVID-19. CDR3s include the opening cysteine and the closing phenylalanine or tryptophan. The D gene is left open where the match is weak. Part of the rows lack a size; the others show once, few, many or a class for expanded clones.

abundance	v_gene	j_gene	d_gene	CDR3nt	CDR3aa
NA	TRBV7-8	TRBJ1-2	NA	TGTGCCAGCAGCTTCAGACAGCGGGATGGCTACACCTTC	CASSFRQRDGYTF
once	TRBV5-1	TRBJ1-5	TRBD1	TGCGCCAGCAGCGAGCAGGGGGGCGACAATCAGCCCCAGCATTTT	CASSEQGGDNQPQHF
NA	TRBV29-1	TRBJ2-7	TRBD1	TGCAGCGTCGGGACAGGGGAGCTCTACGAGCAGTACTTC	CSVGTGELYEQYF
NA	TRBV25-1	TRBJ2-7	TRBD1	TGTGCCAGCAGTGAACTGGGACAGGGTCGGACCTACGAGCAGTACTTC	CASSELGQGRTYEQYF
NA	TRBV13	TRBJ2-1	NA	TGTGCCAGCAGCGACGGGGGCGGGGGTGCCTACAATGAGCAGTTCTTC	CASSDGGGGAYNEQFF
once	TRBV11-2	TRBJ1-5	NA	TGTGCCAGCAGCTTAGGCGTAACCAATCAGCCCCAGCATTTT	CASSLGVTNQPQHF
NA	TRBV4-1	TRBJ2-3	TRBD2	TGCGCCAGCAGCCAAGAGGTTGGCGGGGGATTACCCACAGATACGCAGTATTTT	CASSQEVGGGLPTDTQYF
NA	TRBV18	TRBJ1-1	NA	TGTGCCACCCGGGGGGATCCCCTTCGGGCTTTCTTT	CATRGDPLRAFF
NA	TRBV7-2	TRBJ2-7	NA	TGTGCCAGCAGCTTAGACGGCAGGGGCTACGAGCAGTACTTC	CASSLDGRGYEQYF
NA	TRBV19	TRBJ1-3	NA	TGTGCCAGTAGTATGGAGGGCTCTGGAAACACCATATATTTT	CASSMEGSGNTIYF
NA	TRBV2	TRBJ2-1	TRBD2	TGTGCCAGCAGTTCTCGGACTAGCGGGTTAAATGAGCAGTTCTTC	CASSSRTSGLNEQFF
once	TRBV29-1	TRBJ2-7	NA	TGCAGCACCCGGGCGGGCGGGAACTACGAGCAGTACTTC	CSTRAGGNYEQYF
NA	TRBV5-1	TRBJ1-2	NA	TGCGCCAGCAGCACCTCCAGGGTAAAGTATGGCTACACCTTC	CASSTSRVKYGYTF
NA	TRBV19	TRBJ2-3	TRBD1	TGTGCCAGTGCCGACAGGGGAAGCACAGATACGCAGTATTTT	CASADRGSTDTQYF
once	TRBV10-1	TRBJ2-1	TRBD1	TGCGCCAGCAGTGAAACAGGGGGTGAGGGTGAGCAGTTCTTC	CASSETGGEGEQFF
NA	TRBV9	TRBJ2-5	TRBD2	TGTGCCAGCAGCGTAGCTGGACTAGCCAGCGAGACCCAGTACTTC	CASSVAGLASETQYF
NA	TRBV2	TRBJ1-6	NA	TGTGCCAGCCTCCATGCCAGCGGGTTAGACAGTAATAATTCACCCCTCCACTTT	CASLHASGLDSNNSPLHF
NA	TRBV6-5	TRBJ2-7	TRBD1	TGTGCCAGCAGTTACACAGTAGGACAGGGGGCCTACGAGCAGTACTTC	CASSYTVGQGAYEQYF
NA	TRBV7-8	TRBJ2-1	NA	TGTGCCAGCAGCTCAATCTCCTACAATGAGCAGTTCTTC	CASSSISYNEQFF
NA	TRBV28	TRBJ1-5	NA	TGTGCCAGCAGTAGTCGGGATCAGCCCCAGCATTTT	CASSSRDQPQHF
NA	TRBV7-9	TRBJ2-1	NA	TGTGCCAGCACCCGGGAGACCTCGGATGAGCAGTTCTTC	CASTRETSDEQFF
NA	TRBV7-7	TRBJ2-1	NA	TGTGCTAGCAGCGTTAGCGGGACAGCCTACAATGAGCAGTTCTTC	CASSVSGTAYNEQFF
once	TRBV14	TRBJ2-7	TRBD2	TGTGCCAGCAGCCTTGGACTAGCGGGAGGGCCTGGGTACGAGCAGTACTTC	CASSLGLAGGPGYEQYF
NA	TRBV28	TRBJ2-1	TRBD2	TGTGCCAGCAGTCGCCTAGCGGGCCAAACCTACAATGAGCAGTTCTTC	CASSRLAGQTYNEQFF
NA	TRBV2	TRBJ2-3	NA	TGTGCCAGCAGTAAGGAGGGGCAGGGTGGGGATACGCAGTATTTT	CASSKEGQGGDTQYF
NA	TRBV19	TRBJ2-7	NA	TGTGCCAGTAGCGAGTCCCGGGATACCGAGCAGTACTTC	CASSESRDTEQYF
few	TRBV3-1/TRBV3-2	TRBJ2-3	TRBD2	TGTGCCAGCAGCCCGGGACTAGCGGGGGGAAGCACAGATACGCAGTATTTT	CASSPGLAGGSTDTQYF
NA	TRBV4-1	TRBJ2-7	TRBD2	TGCGCCAGCAGCCAGACTAGCGGGAGATACGAGCAGTACTTC	CASSQTSGRYEQYF
NA	TRBV28	TRBJ1-2	NA	TGTGCCAGCAGTTTACCCAGTAACCTCTATGGCTACACCTTC	CASSLPSNLYGYTF
NA	TRBV12-2	TRBJ2-7	NA	TGTGCAAGTCGCTTTGGTCGAACGCTCGGCGAGCAGTACTTC	CASRFGRTLGEQYF
NA	TRBV9	TRBJ1-6	NA	TGTGCCAGCAGCATACGACCCGGGACACGGAGCTCCTATAATTCACCCCTCCACTTT	CASSIRPGTRSSYNSPLHF